The next 18 T cell receptor beta chains were all read from a single sample in a study of cytotoxic CD8 clonotypes in ibrutinib-treated CLL. The repertoire was sequenced with immunoSEQ multiplex PCR; TCRdb's copy has only in-frame clones and lacks some. The sample holds 150,000 or so clones, over 75% seen once. The specimen was PBMCs, collected at disease progression, from a patient treated with ibrutinib. These receptors were collected from a human donor with chronic lymphocytic leukemia.

The V call is TRBV5-8, the J call TRBJ2-7; 7 bases agree with TRBD1. V lost 1 base, J lost 1 base, and 5 bases stayed unmatched. The CDR3 is 15 residues long. Germline V gene data show CDR1 as SGHTS and CDR2 as YDEGEE. This chain's CDR3 is CASSLHRGASYEQYF. The CDR3 bases are TGTGCCAGCAGCTTGCACAGGGGTGCTTCCTACGAGCAGTACTTC.

This chain uses TRBV10-3 with TRBJ1-4; D is uncertain. Trimming cost V 3 bases and J 0 bases, with 5 bases left between them. Germline values: CDR1 ENHRY, CDR2 SYGVKD. This CDR3 comprises 14 residues. CDR3 nucleotides: TGTGCCATCAGTGATCCTACAACTAATGAAAAACTGTTTTTT. Protein: CAISDPTTNEKLFF.

The chain carries TRBV7-2 and TRBJ1-5; D is undetermined. Trimming removed 1 base from V and 3 bases from J, with 10 bases in between. The germline V gene has CDR1 SGHTA and CDR2 FQGNSA. This CDR3 contains 15 residues. The CDR3 region is CASSLVGGYNQPQHF. CDR3 DNA sequence: TGTGCCAGCAGCTTAGTAGGAGGGTACAATCAGCCCCAGCATTTT. Full variable domain (outside the CDR3, taken from reference TRBV7-2 and TRBJ1-5): GAGVSQSPSNKVTEKGKDVELRCDPISGHTALYWYRQSLGQGLEFLIYFQGNSAPDKSGLPSDRFSAERTGGSVSTLTIQRTQQEDSAVYLCASSLVGGYNQPQHFGDGTRLSIL.

The DNA for the CDR3 is TGTGCCAGCAGCTTAGTCTGGACGGATAACACCGGGGAGCTGTTTTTT. It translates to CASSLVWTDNTGELFF. The V and J genes are TRBV7-9 and TRBJ2-2; D remains ambiguous. From germline, CDR1 is SEHNR and CDR2 FQNEAQ (reference sequence). V was cut by 1 base and J by 2 bases, with 11 bases left in between. The CDR3 sequence is 16 residues long.

The genes are TRBV6-5 and TRBJ1-4; 7 bases are a match to TRBD1. The CDR3 sequence is 16 residues long. V shed 3 bases and J 2 bases; nucleotides not matched to a gene: 6. Germline V gives CDR1 MNHEY, CDR2 SVGAGI. The CDR3 DNA reads TGTGCCAGCAGTTATACAGGGGCGCGGACTAATGAAAAACTGTTTTTT. Translated: CASSYTGARTNEKLFF.

V and J are TRBV5-1 and TRBJ2-1, with unresolved D. This CDR3 is built from 12 residues. The V end was cut by 0 bases, the J end by 9 bases, with 7 bases between. The germline gives CDR1 SGHRS, CDR2 YFSETQ. Written as DNA, the CDR3 is TGCGCCAGCAGCTTGGGATACGGTGAGCAGTTCTTC. It yields the protein CASSLGYGEQFF. Supplemented by reference TRBV5-1 and TRBJ2-1, the full variable domain reads KAGVTQTPRYLIKTRGQQVTLSCSPISGHRSVSWYQQTPGQGLQFLFEYFSETQRNKGNFPGRFSGRQFSNSRSEMNVSTLELGDSALYLCASSLGYGEQFFGPGTRLTVL.

This chain connects TRBV9 to TRBJ2-1; maybe TRBD1 (5 bases). The CDR3 covers 14 residues. CDR1 SGDLS and CDR2 YYNGEE come from the germline V gene. V dropped 6 bases and J dropped 2 bases, with 12 bases sitting between them. CDR3 DNA sequence: TGTGCCAGCACCGGACACATGGCCTACAATGAGCAGTTCTTC. This gives the protein CASTGHMAYNEQFF.

CDR3 sequence: CASSAGRRSSSTDTQYF. The CDR3 DNA sequence: TGTGCCAGCAGCGCCGGACGGAGAAGTTCTAGCACAGATACGCAGTATTTT. The chain has TRBV9 and TRBJ2-3; no firm D call. The V and J ends lost 3 bases and 0 bases respectively, with 17 bases between them. Germline-derived CDR1 and CDR2 are SGDLS and YYNGEE. The CDR3 has 17 amino acids.

The J gene is TRBJ2-7, the V gene TRBV28; D is possibly TRBD1 (5 bases). The ends were cut back, 2 bases at V and 3 bases at J, with 11 bases in the middle. This CDR3 is built from 14 residues. CDR1 and CDR2 (germline): MDHEN, SYDVKM. This CDR3 is CASSLERRGYEQYF. The CDR3, as DNA: TGTGCCAGCAGTTTAGAACGTAGGGGCTACGAGCAGTACTTC.

V and J are TRBV4-2 and TRBJ2-1; 11 bases fit TRBD2. Germline CDR1 reads LGHNA; CDR2 reads YNFKEQ. The CDR3 runs to 18 residues. J was trimmed by 3 bases and V by 3 bases; bases with no gene match: 10. The DNA for the CDR3 is TGTGCCAGCAGCCAGGGAGCGGGACTAGCGGATCTCTACAATGAGCAGTTCTTC. Amino acids: CASSQGAGLADLYNEQFF.

The chain links TRBV25-1 to TRBJ2-1, with 8 positions matching TRBD2. Germline-derived CDR1 and CDR2 are MGHDK and SYGVNS. CDR3 length: 14 amino acids. Losses at the gene ends were 5 bases for V and 6 bases for J; bases not matched to a gene: 6. CDR3 sequence (DNA): TGTGCCAGCAGTCCACTAGCGGATGGCAATGAGCAGTTCTTC. This sequence encodes CASSPLADGNEQFF. Full variable domain (outside the CDR3, taken from reference TRBV25-1 and TRBJ2-1): EADIYQTPRYLVIGTGKKITLECSQTMGHDKMYWYQQDPGMELHLIHYSYGVNSTEKGDLSSESTVSRIRTEHFPLTLESARPSHTSQYLCASSPLADGNEQFFGPGTRLTVL.

The gene calls are TRBV20-1 and TRBJ2-7, with D perhaps matching TRBD1 (5 bases). CDR3 size: 11 residues. Between the trimmed V and J ends, which lost 3 bases and 3 bases, there was a span of 6 bases. Germline CDR1 DFQATT, CDR2 SNEGSKA (reference sequence). CDR3 loop: CSASQGYEQYF. CDR3 DNA sequence: TGCAGTGCTAGTCAGGGCTACGAGCAGTACTTC.

This clone appeared once. The rearrangement joins TRBV30 to TRBJ1-1; no definite D call. The length of the CDR3 is 13 residues. Germline-derived CDR1 and CDR2 are GTSNPN and SVGIG (reference sequence). Trimming removed 1 base at V and 1 base at J, with 7 bases between. The CDR3 sequence: CAWSGLGNTEAFF. The DNA of the CDR3 is TGTGCCTGGAGTGGCTTAGGGAACACTGAAGCTTTCTTT.

The CDR3: CASTDIGGNYGYTF. The DNA for the CDR3 is TGTGCCAGCACCGACATAGGGGGGAACTATGGCTACACCTTC. The chain carries TRBV28 and TRBJ1-2; tentative D call: TRBD1 (6 bases). Trimming removed 7 bases from V and 2 bases from J, with 14 bases in between. The V gene's germline CDR1 is MDHEN and CDR2 SYDVKM. The CDR3 is made up of 14 amino acids.

This clone was seen a single time. The chain links TRBV5-7 to TRBJ2-7; TRBD1 might be the D (6 bases). TRBV5-7 is an open reading frame, and its role is uncertain. Trimming stripped 4 bases from V and 0 bases from J, with 14 bases between. The CDR3 has 15 residues. The CDR3 spells CASSPRDTNSYEQYF. The CDR3 nucleotides are TGTGCCAGCAGCCCCCGGGACACTAACTCCTACGAGCAGTACTTC.

The V and J genes are TRBV10-3 and TRBJ1-1, with 8 bases identical to TRBD1. Germline V gene sequence: CDR1 ENHRY, CDR2 SYGVKD. This CDR3 spans 15 amino acids. With V trimmed by 6 bases and J by 1 base, 7 bases remained unmatched. CDR3 loop: CAIRATDRENTEAFF. CDR3 nucleotide sequence: TGTGCCATCAGGGCCACGGACAGGGAGAACACTGAAGCTTTCTTT.

The chain combines TRBV15 with TRBJ2-1, with 7 bases lining up with TRBD2. J gave up 8 bases and V 0 bases, and 4 bases lay outside the gene matches. The CDR3 consists of 14 residues. Germline-derived CDR1 and CDR2 are LNHNV and YYDKDF (reference sequence). The CDR3 spells CATSRDSGTDEQFF. The CDR3 region has the DNA TGTGCCACCAGCAGAGACAGCGGGACCGATGAGCAGTTCTTC.

The chain employs TRBV6-6 and TRBJ2-7; 10 bases are shared with TRBD1. Germline CDR1 reads MNHNY; CDR2 reads SVGAGI (reference sequence). V lost 4 bases to trimming and J lost 4 bases; unmatched junction nucleotides: 7. This CDR3 contains 15 residues. CDR3: CASSSRDRGIYEQYF. In nucleotides, the CDR3 is TGTGCCAGCAGTTCACGGGACAGGGGAATATACGAGCAGTACTTC.